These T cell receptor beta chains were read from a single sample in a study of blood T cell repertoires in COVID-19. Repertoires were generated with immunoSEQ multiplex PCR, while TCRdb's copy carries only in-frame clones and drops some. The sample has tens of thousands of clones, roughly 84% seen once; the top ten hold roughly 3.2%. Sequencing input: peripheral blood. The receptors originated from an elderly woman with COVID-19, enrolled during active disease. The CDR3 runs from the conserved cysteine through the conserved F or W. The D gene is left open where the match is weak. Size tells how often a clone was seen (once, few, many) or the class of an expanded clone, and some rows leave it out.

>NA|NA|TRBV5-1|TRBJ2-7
CASSEAGNEQYF
TGCGCCAGCAGCGAGGCCGGTAACGAGCAGTACTTC
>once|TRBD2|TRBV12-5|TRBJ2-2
CASGPRLADGELFF
TGTGCTAGTGGCCCTCGACTAGCGGACGGGGAGCTGTTTTTT
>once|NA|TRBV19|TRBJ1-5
CASSRVFQPQHF
TGTGCCAGTAGTCGGGTCTTCCAGCCCCAGCATTTT
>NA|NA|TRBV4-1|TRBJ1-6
CASSQRTANSPLHF
TGCGCCAGCAGCCAACGGACAGCGAATTCACCCCTCCACTTT
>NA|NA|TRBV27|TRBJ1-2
CASSLSPGVYGYTF
TGTGCCAGCAGTTTATCGCCGGGAGTATATGGCTACACCTTC
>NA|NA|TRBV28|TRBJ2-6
CASSSQGRANVLTF
TGTGCCAGCAGTTCCCAGGGAAGGGCCAACGTCCTGACTTTC
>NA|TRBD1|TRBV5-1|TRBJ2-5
CASILSGTGGETQYF
TGCGCCAGCATTTTATCCGGGACAGGCGGGGAGACCCAGTACTTC
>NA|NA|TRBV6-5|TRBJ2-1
CASSYSWRDDNEQFF
TGTGCCAGCAGTTACTCCTGGCGGGACGACAATGAGCAGTTCTTC
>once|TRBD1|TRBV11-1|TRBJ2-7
CASSRDSLYEQYF
TGTGCCAGCAGCCGGGACAGTCTCTACGAGCAGTACTTC
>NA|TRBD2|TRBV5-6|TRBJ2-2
CASSLVGRHTGELFF
TGTGCCAGCAGCTTGGTCGGGAGGCACACCGGGGAGCTGTTTTTT
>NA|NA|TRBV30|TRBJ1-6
CAWRPQGYSPLHF
TGTGCCTGGAGACCCCAGGGATACTCACCCCTCCACTTT
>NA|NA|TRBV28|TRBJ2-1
CASSLTYNEQFF
TGTGCCAGCAGCCTGACATACAATGAGCAGTTCTTC
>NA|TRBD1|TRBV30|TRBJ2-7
CAYRAWDSSIEQYF
TGTGCCTACAGAGCGTGGGACAGTTCTATTGAGCAGTACTTC
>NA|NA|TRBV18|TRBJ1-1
CASSPPSTGNTEAFF
TGTGCCAGCTCACCACCATCTACAGGGAACACTGAAGCTTTCTTT
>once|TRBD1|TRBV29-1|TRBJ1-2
CSVDETGDRGYTF
TGCAGCGTTGACGAGACAGGGGATCGTGGCTACACCTTC
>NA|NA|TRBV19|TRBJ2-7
CASSIGRSSYEQYF
TGTGCCAGTAGTATAGGGCGGAGCTCCTACGAGCAGTACTTC
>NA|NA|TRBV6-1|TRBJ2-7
CASSEAGYYEQYF
TGTGCCAGCAGTGAAGCGGGCTACTACGAGCAGTACTTC
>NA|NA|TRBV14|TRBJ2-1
CASSALQTSSYNEQFF
TGTGCCAGCAGCGCCTTACAGACCAGCTCCTACAATGAGCAGTTCTTC
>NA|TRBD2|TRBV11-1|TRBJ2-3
CASRTSGGRADTQYF
TGTGCCTCCCGGACTAGCGGGGGGAGAGCAGATACGCAGTATTTT
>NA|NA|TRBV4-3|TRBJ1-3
CASSQYTGTGNTIYF
TGCGCCAGCAGCCAGTATACCGGGACTGGAAACACCATATATTTT
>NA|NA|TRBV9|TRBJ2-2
CASSQGHQAGELFF
TGTGCCAGCAGCCAGGGACATCAAGCCGGGGAGCTGTTTTTT
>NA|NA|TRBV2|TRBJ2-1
CASSDDGGASYNEQFF
TGTGCCAGCAGTGATGATGGGGGGGCCTCCTACAATGAGCAGTTCTTC
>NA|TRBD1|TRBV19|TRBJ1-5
CASSTRTGLNQPQHF
TGTGCCAGTAGCACCCGGACAGGCCTCAATCAGCCCCAGCATTTT
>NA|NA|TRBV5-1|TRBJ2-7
CASTLTDSYEQYF
TGCGCCAGCACCCTGACAGATTCCTACGAGCAGTACTTC
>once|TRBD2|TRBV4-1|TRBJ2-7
CASSLTGTSLYEQYF
TGCGCCAGCAGCTTGACCGGGACTAGCCTCTACGAGCAGTACTTC
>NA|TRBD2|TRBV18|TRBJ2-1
CASSPVASGTDYTEQFF
TGTGCCAGCTCACCTGTGGCTAGCGGGACAGATTACACTGAGCAGTTCTTC
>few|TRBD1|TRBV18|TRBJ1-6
CASSQTPGGTSPLHF
TGTGCCAGCTCACAAACCCCAGGGGGAACTTCACCCCTCCACTTT
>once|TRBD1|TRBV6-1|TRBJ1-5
CASSVRTGSDSNQPQHF
TGTGCCAGCAGTGTCCGGACAGGGAGCGATAGCAATCAGCCCCAGCATTTT
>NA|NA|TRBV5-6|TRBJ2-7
CASSLRSPDEQYF
TGTGCCAGCAGCTTGAGGAGTCCCGACGAGCAGTACTTC
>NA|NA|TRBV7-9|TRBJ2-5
CASSLEGLSKETQYF
TGTGCCAGCAGCTTAGAGGGACTCTCGAAAGAGACCCAGTACTTC
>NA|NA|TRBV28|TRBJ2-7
CASRGDPYEQYF
TGTGCCAGCCGCGGAGACCCCTACGAGCAGTACTTC
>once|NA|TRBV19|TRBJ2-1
CASSILRSPYNEQFF
TGTGCCAGTAGTATATTACGGTCACCGTACAATGAGCAGTTCTTC
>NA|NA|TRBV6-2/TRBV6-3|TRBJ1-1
CASSYPEVEAFF
TGTGCCAGCAGTTACCCGGAGGTTGAAGCTTTCTTT
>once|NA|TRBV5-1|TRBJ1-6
CASSLGGDSPLHF
TGCGCCAGCAGCTTGGGGGGGGATTCACCCCTCCACTTT
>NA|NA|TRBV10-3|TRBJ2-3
CAISGQGSDTQYF
TGTGCCATCAGTGGTCAGGGTTCAGATACGCAGTATTTT
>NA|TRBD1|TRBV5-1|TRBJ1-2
CASSLATGGRGDIGYTF
TGCGCCAGCAGCCTGGCGACAGGGGGCCGGGGGGATATCGGCTACACCTTC
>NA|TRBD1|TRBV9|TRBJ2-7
CASSPRAGQGVHEQYF
TGTGCCAGCAGCCCCCGGGCGGGACAGGGGGTCCACGAGCAGTACTTC
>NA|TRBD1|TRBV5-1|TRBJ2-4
CASSPGQGNIQYF
TGCGCCAGCAGCCCCGGACAGGGAAACATTCAGTACTTC
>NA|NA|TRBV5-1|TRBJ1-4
CASSLTTGATNEKLFF
TGCGCCAGCAGCTTAACAACGGGAGCAACTAATGAAAAACTGTTTTTT
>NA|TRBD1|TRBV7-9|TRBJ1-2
CASSSRTGGAGGYTF
TGTGCCAGCAGCTCTCGGACAGGGGGCGCCGGTGGCTACACCTTC
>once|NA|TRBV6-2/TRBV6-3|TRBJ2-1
CASSYVRREIYNEQFF
TGTGCCAGCAGTTACGTTCGCCGGGAGATCTACAATGAGCAGTTCTTC
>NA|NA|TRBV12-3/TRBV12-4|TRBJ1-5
CASSSQGQPQHF
TGTGCCAGCAGTTCCCAGGGTCAGCCCCAGCATTTT
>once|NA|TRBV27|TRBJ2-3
CASRLFGATDTQYF
TGTGCCAGCAGACTCTTTGGGGCCACAGATACGCAGTATTTT
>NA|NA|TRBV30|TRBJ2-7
CAWTRDRFPEQYF
TGTGCCTGGACCCGAGACAGGTTTCCAGAGCAGTACTTC
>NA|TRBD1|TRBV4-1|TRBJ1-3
CASSQPTGAGNTIYF
TGCGCCAGCAGCCAACCTACAGGGGCCGGAAACACCATATATTTT
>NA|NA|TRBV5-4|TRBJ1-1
CASSLDSPSGAFF
TGTGCCAGCAGCTTGGACAGTCCTTCCGGAGCTTTCTTT